One and the same sample provided the 15 T cell receptor beta chains below, sequenced in a study of tumor-infiltrating lymphocytes in primary liver carcinoma. TCR beta cDNA came from about 500 ng total RNA, primed with a constant-region primer. What produced the TCR beta libraries was three nested multiplex PCR rounds using slightly modified ARM-PCR. A C-beta reverse primer and TRBV1-TRBV30 forward primers served in each of the first two PCR rounds, at roughly 10 cycles apiece. TCRdb reprocessed the multiplex PCR reads with MiXCR, giving one entry per CDR3 protein. The repertoire includes about 50,000 distinct CDR3 sequences, around 77% of them detected once, and approximately 25% sits in the top ten. From unsorted bulk tissue weighing roughly 18-30 mg, DNA and RNA were co-extracted. The material sequenced was liver tumor tissue from sampling region 5. Subset described: tumor region T5, tumor centre. These receptors were taken from a man in his forties with primary liver carcinoma and hepatitis B virus infection.

This sequence joins TRBV24-1 and TRBJ2-1; D not certain. Germline values: CDR1 KGHDR, CDR2 SFDVKD. The V and J ends lost 3 bases and 0 bases respectively, with 20 bases between them. The length of the CDR3 is 19 residues. The CDR3 reads CATSDPTSSSACSYNEQFF. The DNA of the CDR3 is TGTGCCACCAGTGATCCAACCTCCTCCTCAGCGTGCTCCTACAATGAGCAGTTCTTC.

Worth noting for this clonotype: One end of the junction varies from germline; a read error may be responsible. This chain joins TRBV11-2 and TRBJ2-6, with D possibly being TRBD2 (5 bases). The germline gives CDR1 SGHAT, CDR2 FQNNGV. The CDR3 is made up of 15 amino acids. For the CDR3, the DNA is TGTGCCTCACAGCGGCCGCGCTATGGGGTCAACGTCCTGACTTTC. Translating it yields CASQRPRYGVNVLTF.

There are many counts of this clonotype. CDR3 DNA sequence: TGCAGTGCGGGACTAGCGGGGTTCACAGATACGCAGTATTTT. It encodes CSAGLAGFTDTQYF. The V and J genes are TRBV20-1 and TRBJ2-3, with 13 bases aligning to TRBD2. This CDR3 comprises 14 residues. The J segment lost 2 bases and the V segment lost 6 bases, leaving 2 bases of the junction unmatched. Germline CDR1 and CDR2: DFQATT and SNEGSKA (reference sequence).

Worth noting for this clonotype: One end of the junction varies from germline; a read error may be responsible. The chain uses TRBV11-2 and TRBJ2-7; D gene unclear. The V gene's germline CDR1 is SGHAT and CDR2 FQNNGV. The CDR3 runs to 14 residues. The CDR3: CASGSNRNSYEQCF. As DNA, the CDR3 is TGTGCCAGCGGCTCTAATAGGAACTCCTACGAGCAGTGCTTC.

There are a few counts of this clonotype. Likely a read error: the CDR3 ends without its conserved phenylalanine or tryptophan. The V call is TRBV6-2 or TRBV6-3, the J call TRBJ2-7; D not certain. Germline CDR1 reads MNHEY; CDR2 reads SVGEGT. The CDR3 consists of 13 residues. This chain's CDR3 is CESSYEVPYEQYL. In DNA form, the CDR3 reads TGTGAAAGCAGTTACGAGGTACCCTACGAGCAGTACCTC.

As concerns this clonotype: One end of the junction does not line up with germline, which may come from a read error. The chain carries TRBV11-2 and TRBJ2-6, with TRBD1 identical over 8 bases. The length of the CDR3 is 21 residues. Per the germline V gene, CDR1 is SGHAT and CDR2 is FQNNGV. The CDR3 DNA sequence: TGTGCCAGCAACATGGGGGGAGACAGGGGCATTTCCCTCTCTGGGGTCAACGTCCAGACTTTC. Translation: CASNMGGDRGISLSGVNVQTF.

Concerning this clonotype itself: Without the conserved terminal phenylalanine or tryptophan, this CDR3 likely stems from a read error. The V gene is TRBV28, the J gene TRBJ2-7; D is undetermined. The V end lost 7 bases, the J end lost 6 bases, and 7 bases lay between the germline ends. This CDR3 comprises 10 residues. Germline CDR1 is MDHEN and CDR2 is SYDVKM. The CDR3 DNA reads as TGTGCCAGCAAAGACTGCGAGCAGTACATC. This gives the protein CASKDCEQYI.

For this clonotype: One junction end disagrees with the germline gene, perhaps due to a read error. CDR3 nucleotides: TGTGCCAGCTGCGCGGGAGATACGCATTATTTT. This codes for CASCAGDTHYF. J is TRBJ2-3 and V is TRBV7-8; 7 nucleotides agree with TRBD2. CDR3 length: 11 amino acids. Germline CDR1 SGHVS, CDR2 FQNEAQ.

The chain links TRBV20-1 to TRBJ2-1; D is uncertain. CDR3 length: 11 residues. Germline V gene data show CDR1 as DFQATT and CDR2 as SNEGSKA (reference sequence). V shed 3 bases and J shed 6 bases, with 6 bases lying between them. The CDR3 nucleotides read TGCAGTGCTAGGCAGTCCAATGAGCAGTTCTTC. This sequence encodes CSARQSNEQFF.

Notes on this clonotype: One end of the junction does not line up with germline, which may come from a read error. The genes are TRBV11-1 and TRBJ2-3; maybe TRBD2 (6 bases). This CDR3 comprises 17 residues. Germline V lookup: CDR1 SGHAT, CDR2 FQDESV (reference sequence). The DNA for the CDR3 is TGTGCCAGAAGCTTAGCTCGGACCAGCGGGTCCAGAGATACGCAGTATTTT. It codes for CARSLARTSGSRDTQYF.

About this clonotype itself: The conserved final phenylalanine or tryptophan is absent from the CDR3, which likely points to a read error. This chain joins TRBV28 and TRBJ1-1; D is undetermined. Germline loops: CDR1 MDHEN, CDR2 SYDVKM. The CDR3 is made up of 13 amino acids. Trimming left V 3 bases short and J 1 base short, with 6 bases between. The CDR3 spells CASSFRQNTEAFL. The CDR3 DNA follows: TGTGCCAGCAGTTTTCGGCAGAACACTGAAGCTTTCCTT.

On this clonotype: The conserved final phenylalanine or tryptophan is absent from the CDR3, which likely points to a read error. The chain has TRBV14 and TRBJ2-7, with D possibly TRBD2 on 5 matching bases. The CDR3 spans 13 residues. Germline V lookup: CDR1 SGHDN, CDR2 FVKESK. The chain's CDR3 is CGSSLSGLYKQYL. CDR3 nucleotide sequence: TGTGGCAGCAGCCTGAGCGGACTCTACAAGCAGTACCTC.

Note on this clonotype: The DNA is omitted, as the CDR3 cannot be located on it reliably, and the CDR3 follows TCRdb's listing. The chain couples TRBV6-6 to TRBJ2-2; TRBD1 is the table's D call and was not checked against the DNA. Counting both end residues, the CDR3 totals 14 amino acids. Germline V CDR1 and CDR2: MNHNY, SVGAGI (reference sequence). Here the CDR3 reads CAISVARGTGELLF.

The rearrangement uses TRBV5-1 and TRBJ1-4, with a possible D match to TRBD1 (5 bases). The CDR3 has 14 amino acids. Trimming shortened V by 6 bases and J by 8 bases, and 17 bases separated the two germline ends. Germline CDR1 and CDR2: SGHRS and YFSETQ. The CDR3 spells CASTLHPWDEKLFF. The CDR3 DNA sequence: TGCGCCAGCACTCTGCACCCATGGGACGAAAAACTGTTTTTT.

Concerning this clonotype itself: The CDR3 carries no conserved terminal phenylalanine or tryptophan, so it likely arises from a read error. This CDR3 is CASSQYLQSSSYEQYL. CDR3 coding DNA: TGTGCCAGCAGTCAATATTTACAGTCTAGTTCCTACGAGCAGTACCTC. The chain has TRBV11-2 and TRBJ2-7; D gene unclear. Trimming left V 6 bases short and J 1 base short, with 19 bases between. The CDR3 loop spans 16 amino acids. CDR1 and CDR2 (germline): SGHAT, FQNNGV.